The 6 T cell receptor beta chains below come from one sample, sequenced in a study of cytomegalovirus exposure and HLA in healthy donors. Here immunoSEQ multiplex PCR was the method, and the copy in TCRdb shows in-frame clones only, minus some. The sample includes 90,000 to 150,000 clones, around 89% of them seen just once. Material: PBMCs. The receptors originated from a woman aged 18-29 years in good health and CMV-seropositive.

This clone was seen just once. The chain recombines TRBV28 with TRBJ2-1; 13 nucleotides align to TRBD2. The CDR3 is made up of 13 amino acids. The junction had 8 bases not matched to a gene; V was cut back by 6 bases and J by 15 bases. Germline lookup yields CDR1 MDHEN and CDR2 SYDVKM. The CDR3 DNA follows: TGTGCCAGCAGGAAGGGACTAGCGGGAAGGTTGTTCTTC. As protein: CASRKGLAGRLFF.

The chain joins TRBV5-6 to TRBJ1-6; tentative D call: TRBD1 (5 bases). Germline V CDR1 and CDR2: SGHDT, YYEEEE. Trimming took 1 base from V and 10 from J, leaving 12 bases between them. There are 14 residues in the CDR3. As DNA, the CDR3 is TGTGCCAGCAGCTTGCAGGGTTTAAGGTCACCCCTCCACTTT. Its protein product is CASSLQGLRSPLHF.

There are a few counts of this clone. The J gene is TRBJ1-3, the V gene TRBV11-2; no reliable D call. From germline, CDR1 is SGHAT and CDR2 FQNNGV. Deletions cut 8 bases from V and 0 bases from J, with 14 bases between. CDR3 length: 15 residues. The CDR3 sequence is CASVLERYSGNTIYF. The DNA of the CDR3 is TGTGCCAGCGTACTAGAGAGGTACTCTGGAAACACCATATATTTT. Full variable domain (rest looked up from reference TRBV11-2 and TRBJ1-3): EAGVAQSPRYKIIEKRQSVAFWCNPISGHATLYWYQQILGQGPKLLIQFQNNGVVDDSQLPKDRFSAERLKGVDSTLKIQPAKLEDSAVYLCASVLERYSGNTIYFGEGSWLTVV.

A single count supports this clone. Other DNA sequences in this specimen translate into the identical CDR3. The CDR3: CASSFQGYEQYF. The CDR3 DNA is TGTGCCAGCAGCTTTCAGGGATACGAGCAGTACTTC. This sequence joins TRBV7-9 and TRBJ2-7; TRBD1 is a possible D gene (5 bases). This CDR3 has 12 residues. The germline V gene encodes CDR1 SEHNR and CDR2 FQNEAQ (reference sequence). V lost 3 bases, J lost 4 bases, and 7 bases lay in between.

This clone was picked up a small number of times. Here the CDR3 DNA reads TGTGCCAGCGCTAGGGAGGGCTATGGCTACACCTTC. Translating it yields CASAREGYGYTF. The chain links TRBV27 to TRBJ1-2; D is unclear. Deletions cut 8 bases from V and 4 bases from J, with 11 bases between. Germline CDR1 MNHEY, CDR2 SMNVEV (reference sequence). The CDR3 sequence is 12 residues long.

The genes are TRBV9 and TRBJ2-7, with a tentative D call TRBD2 (7 bases). V was shortened by 0 bases and J by 2 bases, with 12 bases between the two germline ends. Germline V gene data show CDR1 as SGDLS and CDR2 as YYNGEE. The CDR3 is made up of 15 amino acids. Written as DNA, the CDR3 is TGTGCCAGCAGCGTAGAGGGGGGGGCTGCCTACGAGCAGTACTTC. Amino acids: CASSVEGGAAYEQYF. The complete variable domain, with remaining parts taken from reference TRBV9 and TRBJ2-7, reads DSGVTQTPKHLITATGQRVTLRCSPRSGDLSVYWYQQSLDQGLQFLIQYYNGEERAKGNILERFSAQQFPDLHSELNLSSLELGDSALYFCASSVEGGAAYEQYFGPGTRLTVT.